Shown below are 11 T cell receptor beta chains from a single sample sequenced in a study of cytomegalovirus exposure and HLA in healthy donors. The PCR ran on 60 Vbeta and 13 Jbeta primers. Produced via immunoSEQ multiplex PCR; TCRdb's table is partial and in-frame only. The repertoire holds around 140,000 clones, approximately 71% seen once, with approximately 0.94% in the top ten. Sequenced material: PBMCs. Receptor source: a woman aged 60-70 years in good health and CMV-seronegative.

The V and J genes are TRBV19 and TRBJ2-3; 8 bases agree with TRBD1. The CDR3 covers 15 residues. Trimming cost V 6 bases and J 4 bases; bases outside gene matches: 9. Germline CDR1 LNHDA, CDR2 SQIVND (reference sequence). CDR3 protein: CASRTRTGRADTQYF. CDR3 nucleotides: TGTGCCAGTAGAACCCGGACAGGGCGCGCAGATACGCAGTATTTT.

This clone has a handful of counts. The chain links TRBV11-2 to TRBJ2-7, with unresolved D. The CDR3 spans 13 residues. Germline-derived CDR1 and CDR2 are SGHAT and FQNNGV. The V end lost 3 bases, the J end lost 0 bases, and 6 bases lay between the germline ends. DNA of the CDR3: TGTGCCAGCAGCTTCAGGCGCTCCTACGAGCAGTACTTC. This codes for CASSFRRSYEQYF.

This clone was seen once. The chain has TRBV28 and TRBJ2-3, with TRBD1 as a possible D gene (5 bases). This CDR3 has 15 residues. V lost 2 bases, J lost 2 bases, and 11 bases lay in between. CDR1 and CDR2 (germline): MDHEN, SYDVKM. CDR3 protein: CASSLGDRLTDTQYF. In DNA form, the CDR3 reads TGTGCCAGCAGTTTAGGCGACAGACTCACAGATACGCAGTATTTT.

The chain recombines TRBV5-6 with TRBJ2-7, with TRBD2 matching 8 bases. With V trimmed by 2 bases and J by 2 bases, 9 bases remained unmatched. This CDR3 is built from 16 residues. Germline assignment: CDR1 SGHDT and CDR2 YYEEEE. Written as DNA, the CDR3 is TGTGCCAGCAGCTTATCGGCGGGGGGCAGAACCTACGAGCAGTACTTC. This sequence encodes CASSLSAGGRTYEQYF.

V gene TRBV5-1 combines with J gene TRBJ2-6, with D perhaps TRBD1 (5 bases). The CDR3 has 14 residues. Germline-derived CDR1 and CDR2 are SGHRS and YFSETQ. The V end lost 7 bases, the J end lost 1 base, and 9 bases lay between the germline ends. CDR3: CASSRGSGANVLTF. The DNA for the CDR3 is TGCGCCAGCTCAAGGGGATCTGGGGCCAACGTCCTGACTTTC. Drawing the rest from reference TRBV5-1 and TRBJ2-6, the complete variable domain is KAGVTQTPRYLIKTRGQQVTLSCSPISGHRSVSWYQQTPGQGLQFLFEYFSETQRNKGNFPGRFSGRQFSNSRSEMNVSTLELGDSALYLCASSRGSGANVLTFGAGSRLTVL.

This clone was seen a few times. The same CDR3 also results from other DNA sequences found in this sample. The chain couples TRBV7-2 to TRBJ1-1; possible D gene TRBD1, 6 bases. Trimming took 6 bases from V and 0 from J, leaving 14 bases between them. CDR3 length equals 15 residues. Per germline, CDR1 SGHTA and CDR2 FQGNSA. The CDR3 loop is CASRLGGQMNTEAFF. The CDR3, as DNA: TGTGCCAGCAGACTCGGAGGACAGATGAACACTGAAGCTTTCTTT.

The CDR3 protein is CASSLWGGDGTEAFF. DNA for the CDR3: TGCGCCAGCAGCTTGTGGGGGGGTGATGGCACTGAAGCTTTCTTT. The J gene is TRBJ1-1, the V gene TRBV5-1, with a possible D match to TRBD1 (5 bases). The CDR3 sequence is 15 residues long. Germline assignment: CDR1 SGHRS and CDR2 YFSETQ. V was shortened by 1 base and J by 4 bases, with 14 bases between the two germline ends.

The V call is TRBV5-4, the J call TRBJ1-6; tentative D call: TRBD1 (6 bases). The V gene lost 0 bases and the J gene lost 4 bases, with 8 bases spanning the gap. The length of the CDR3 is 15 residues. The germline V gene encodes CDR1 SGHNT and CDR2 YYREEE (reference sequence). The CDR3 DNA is TGTGCCAGCAGCTTGGGGACAGATTATAATTCACCCCTCCACTTT. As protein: CASSLGTDYNSPLHF.

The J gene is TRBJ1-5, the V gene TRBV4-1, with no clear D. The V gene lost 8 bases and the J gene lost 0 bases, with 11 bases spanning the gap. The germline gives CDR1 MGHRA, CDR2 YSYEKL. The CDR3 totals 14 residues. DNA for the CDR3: TGCGCCAGCGAGTCACCCGATAGCAATCAGCCCCAGCATTTT. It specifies CASESPDSNQPQHF.

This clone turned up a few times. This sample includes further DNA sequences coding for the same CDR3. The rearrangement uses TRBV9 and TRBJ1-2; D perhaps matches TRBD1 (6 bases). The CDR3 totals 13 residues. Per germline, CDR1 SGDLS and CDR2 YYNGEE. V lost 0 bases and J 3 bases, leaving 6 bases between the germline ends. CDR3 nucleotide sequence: TGTGCCAGCAGCGTAGACAGGGACTATGGCTACACCTTC. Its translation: CASSVDRDYGYTF.

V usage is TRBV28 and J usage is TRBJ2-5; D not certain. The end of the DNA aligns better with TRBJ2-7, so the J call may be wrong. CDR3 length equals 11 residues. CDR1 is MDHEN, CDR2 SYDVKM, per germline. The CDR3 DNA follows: TGTGCCAGCAGTAGGATGAGCGAGCAGTACTTC. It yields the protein CASSRMSEQYF.